The 10 T cell receptor beta chains listed next were all sequenced from one sample in a study of cytomegalovirus exposure and HLA in healthy donors. The PCR used 60 Vbeta and 13 Jbeta primers. Data came from immunoSEQ multiplex PCR; TCRdb stores just in-frame clones and leaves some out. Here the sample spans approximately 92,000 clones, about three quarters being singletons. Sequences were obtained from PBMCs. The source of these receptors is a man in his fifties in good health and CMV-seropositive.

With respect to this clone: At one end the junction does not follow the germline gene, possibly because of a read error. The rearrangement joins TRBV9 to TRBJ1-5; the D gene is possibly TRBD1 (6 bases). This CDR3 is built from 16 residues. Germline V gene lookup returns CDR1 SGDLS and CDR2 YYNGEE. In nucleotides, the CDR3 is TGTGCCAGCAGCGTAGGTCCTGAACAGGGCAATCAGCCCCAGAATTTT. The encoded protein is CASSVGPEQGNQPQNF. The complete variable domain, with remaining parts taken from reference TRBV9 and TRBJ1-5, reads DSGVTQTPKHLITATGQRVTLRCSPRSGDLSVYWYQQSLDQGLQFLIQYYNGEERAKGNILERFSAQQFPDLHSELNLSSLELGDSALYFCASSVGPEQGNQPQNFGDGTRLSIL.

The chain employs TRBV19 and TRBJ2-3, with no clear D. The CDR3 is 13 residues long. With 6 bases removed from V and 1 base from J, the gap between germline ends came to 8 bases. Germline CDR1 LNHDA, CDR2 SQIVND (reference sequence). CDR3 region: CASSTGRTDTQYF. The CDR3 nucleotides read TGTGCCAGTAGCACTGGTCGCACAGATACGCAGTATTTT. The full variable domain, its missing parts supplied by reference TRBV19 and TRBJ2-3, is DGGITQSPKYLFRKEGQNVTLSCEQNLNHDAMYWYRQDPGQGLRLIYYSQIVNDFQKGDIAEGYSVSREKKESFPLTVTSAQKNPTAFYLCASSTGRTDTQYFGPGTRLTVL.

This clone was seen only once. The chain is built from TRBV9 and TRBJ2-5; possible D gene TRBD1, 5 bases. Trimming took 0 bases from V and 5 from J, leaving 14 bases between them. This CDR3 has 15 residues. Germline CDR1 is SGDLS and CDR2 is YYNGEE. CDR3: CASSVGAPGRETQYF. The CDR3 DNA follows: TGTGCCAGCAGCGTAGGGGCTCCAGGGCGGGAGACCCAGTACTTC. The entire variable domain, with the rest obtained from reference TRBV9 and TRBJ2-5, is as follows: DSGVTQTPKHLITATGQRVTLRCSPRSGDLSVYWYQQSLDQGLQFLIQYYNGEERAKGNILERFSAQQFPDLHSELNLSSLELGDSALYFCASSVGAPGRETQYFGPGTRLLVL.

The rearrangement joins TRBV29-1 to TRBJ2-5; 7 bases line up with TRBD2. The germline V gene encodes CDR1 SQVTM and CDR2 ANQGSEA. V lost 5 bases to trimming and J lost 3 bases; unmatched junction nucleotides: 3. The CDR3 contains 12 residues. The CDR3 sequence is CSVSAGEETQYF. The CDR3 DNA sequence: TGCAGCGTTAGTGCGGGGGAAGAGACCCAGTACTTC.

The chain uses TRBV7-6 and TRBJ2-5; 11 nucleotides align to TRBD1. Germline CDR1 and CDR2: SGHVS and FNYEAQ. Losses at the gene ends were 5 bases for V and 5 bases for J; bases not matched to a gene: 7. There are 15 residues in the CDR3. CDR3 sequence: CASSDGQGAYETQYF. CDR3 sequence (DNA): TGTGCCAGCAGCGACGGACAGGGGGCGTATGAGACCCAGTACTTC.

The rearrangement uses TRBV7-2 and TRBJ2-2; the match to TRBD2 covers 7 bases. CDR3 length: 17 amino acids. V gave up 2 bases and J gave up 2 bases; unmatched junction bases: 8. From germline, CDR1 is SGHTA and CDR2 FQGNSA. In nucleotides, the CDR3 is TGTGCCAGCAGCTTACCGAGACTAGCTTTCAACACCGGGGAGCTGTTTTTT. It encodes CASSLPRLAFNTGELFF.

This clone showed up just once. V gene TRBV11-2 combines with J gene TRBJ2-3; no clear D gene. The germline gives CDR1 SGHAT, CDR2 FQNNGV. V gave up 6 bases and J gave up 2 bases, with 9 bases separating them. This CDR3 comprises 13 residues. The CDR3 nucleotides read TGTGCCAGCAGAACCAGGTACACAGATACGCAGTATTTT. It is translated as CASRTRYTDTQYF.

This clone was seen only once. The CDR3 loop reads CASSFGPTGLSYEQYF. Written as DNA, the CDR3 is TGTGCCAGCAGTTTTGGGCCGACAGGGCTCTCCTACGAGCAGTACTTC. V gene TRBV28 combines with J gene TRBJ2-7, with TRBD1 matching over 7 bases. The CDR3 consists of 16 residues. Germline V gene data show CDR1 as MDHEN and CDR2 as SYDVKM. Unmatched junction bases numbered 8, after V lost 3 bases and J lost 0 bases.

This clone showed up just a few times. This sequence joins TRBV18 and TRBJ2-3; a weak D match, TRBD1 (5 bases). The CDR3 is 16 amino acids. Germline assignment: CDR1 KGHSH and CDR2 LQKENI. Trimming removed 2 bases from V and 2 bases from J, with 14 bases in between. The CDR3 DNA reads as TGTGCCAGCTCACCATTTGTGCAGGGAAACACAGATACGCAGTATTTT. Its protein product is CASSPFVQGNTDTQYF.

The gene calls are TRBV7-2 and TRBJ1-4; D unresolved. This CDR3 comprises 13 residues. The V end lost 2 bases, the J end lost 5 bases, and 6 bases lay between the germline ends. Germline V gene sequence: CDR1 SGHTA, CDR2 FQGNSA. The CDR3 DNA is TGTGCCAGCAGCTTATGGCAAAATGAAAAACTGTTTTTT. This codes for CASSLWQNEKLFF.